Each of the 17 T cell receptor beta chains below was sequenced from the same sample in a study of control samples from healthy donors and cancer patients. TCRdb's copy holds only in-frame clones and misses some; the assay was immunoSEQ multiplex PCR. The sample lists tens of thousands of clones, under 95% occurring once. Sequenced input: PBMCs. The receptors originated from a man aged 25 to 40 with colorectal cancer.

This clone was seen a handful of times. The chain carries TRBV6-2 or TRBV6-3 and TRBJ1-5; no clear D. Trimming cost V 2 bases and J 6 bases, with 11 bases left between them. In germline, CDR1 is MNHEY, CDR2 SVGEGT. The CDR3 has 14 amino acids. CDR3 loop: CASSYREVGQPQHF. CDR3 DNA: TGTGCCAGCAGTTACCGTGAGGTGGGTCAGCCCCAGCATTTT.

The rearrangement links TRBV5-4 to TRBJ1-2; 9 bases match TRBD1. The CDR3 has 13 amino acids. The germline V gene has CDR1 SGHNT and CDR2 YYREEE (reference sequence). With V trimmed by 3 bases and J by 8 bases, 5 bases remained unmatched. The CDR3 bases are TGTGCCAGCAGCTCTACAGGGGGCTGGGGCTACACCTTC. Translating gives CASSSTGGWGYTF.

The chain couples TRBV19 to TRBJ2-4; 9 nucleotides match TRBD1. Germline lookup yields CDR1 LNHDA and CDR2 SQIVND (reference sequence). The V and J ends lost 5 bases and 5 bases, in that order; junction bases with no gene match: 7. The CDR3 runs 15 residues. CDR3 sequence (DNA): TGTGCCAGTAGTTCACAGGGGGCAGAGGAAAACATTCAGTACTTC. Amino acid sequence: CASSSQGAEENIQYF.

J is TRBJ1-5 and V is TRBV18; D gene ambiguous. This CDR3 contains 15 residues. V lost 4 bases to trimming and J lost 5 bases, with 15 bases between them. Germline CDR1 and CDR2: KGHSH and LQKENI. Here the CDR3 reads CASSRNGGRDQPQHF. The DNA for the CDR3 is TGTGCCAGCTCACGAAACGGCGGGAGGGATCAGCCCCAGCATTTT.

The chain employs TRBV3-1 (or the pseudogene TRBV3-2) and TRBJ2-3, with 8 bases aligning to TRBD1. The germline CDR1 and CDR2 sequences are LGHDT and YNNKEL (reference sequence). This CDR3 is built from 17 residues. Trimming cost V 3 bases and J 3 bases; bases outside gene matches: 11. The CDR3 sequence: CASSQEEYRGYTDTQYF. The CDR3 DNA sequence: TGTGCCAGCAGCCAGGAGGAGTACAGGGGGTATACAGATACGCAGTATTTT.

V is TRBV19 and J is TRBJ2-5, with 11 bases fitting TRBD2. J gave up 2 bases and V 1 base, and 6 bases lay outside the gene matches. The CDR3 length is 17 residues. Germline V gene lookup returns CDR1 LNHDA and CDR2 SQIVND (reference sequence). CDR3 region: CASSIGGTSGPQETQYF. The CDR3 DNA follows: TGTGCCAGTAGTATAGGGGGGACTAGCGGCCCTCAAGAGACCCAGTACTTC.

The V call is TRBV4-3, the J call TRBJ1-4; no clear D. The CDR3 loop spans 15 amino acids. V lost 0 bases and J lost 4, with 9 bases in between. The germline V gene encodes CDR1 LGHNA and CDR2 YSLEER. CDR3 amino acids: CASSQDMGSNEKLFF. The CDR3 DNA reads as TGCGCCAGCAGCCAAGACATGGGAAGTAATGAAAAACTGTTTTTT.

This chain uses TRBV4-3 with TRBJ2-1, with 11 nucleotides matching TRBD2. Germline V gene lookup returns CDR1 LGHNA and CDR2 YSLEER. This CDR3 has 18 residues. The V gene end was trimmed by 0 bases and the J gene end by 6 bases; junction bases not matched to a gene: 10. CDR3 protein: CASSQELAGEWRVNEQFF. In DNA form, the CDR3 reads TGCGCCAGCAGCCAAGAACTAGCGGGGGAGTGGAGGGTCAATGAGCAGTTCTTC.

The chain recombines TRBV27 with TRBJ1-1, with D perhaps TRBD1 (6 bases). Germline V gene sequence: CDR1 MNHEY, CDR2 SMNVEV (reference sequence). The CDR3 has 13 residues. The V end lost 3 bases, the J end lost 5 bases, and 10 bases lay between the germline ends. The CDR3 nucleotides read TGTGCCAGCAGTTTGGGGGGCCGGACTGAAGCTTTCTTT. It is translated as CASSLGGRTEAFF.

V and J are TRBV12-3 or TRBV12-4 and TRBJ1-2, with D uncertain. CDR3 length: 13 amino acids. V lost 1 base to trimming and J lost 2 bases, with 5 bases between them. CDR3 in DNA: TGTGCCAGCAGTTTAGGAGTCAACTATGGCTACACCTTC. Its translation is CASSLGVNYGYTF.

The chain is built from TRBV6-2 or TRBV6-3 and TRBJ1-2; TRBD1 aligns across 10 bases. CDR1 and CDR2 (germline): MNHEY, SVGEGT. Trimming cost V 6 bases and J 6 bases; bases outside gene matches: 10. The CDR3 has 15 residues. CDR3 nucleotides: TGTGCCAGCAGCCATGGGACAGGGGAAGCGGATGGCTACACCTTC. Translation gives CASSHGTGEADGYTF.

This chain joins TRBV12-3 or TRBV12-4 and TRBJ1-5, with D uncertain. V lost 5 bases, J lost 11 bases, and 10 bases lay in between. The CDR3 is 11 amino acids. The CDR3 loop is CASSPGGAQHF. The CDR3 bases are TGTGCCAGCAGTCCCGGTGGGGCCCAGCATTTT.

The V call is TRBV11-2, the J call TRBJ1-1, with D possibly being TRBD1 (5 bases). CDR1 SGHAT and CDR2 FQNNGV come from the germline V gene. Deletions cut 5 bases from V and 8 bases from J, with 15 bases between. The length of the CDR3 is 13 residues. CDR3 nucleotide sequence: TGTGCCAGCAGCAAAGACTACAGGCTCGAAGCTTTCTTT. Translating it yields CASSKDYRLEAFF.

The chain couples TRBV9 to TRBJ2-2; no clear D gene. This CDR3 is built from 13 residues. Trimming removed 4 bases at V and 6 bases at J, with 10 bases between. Germline CDR1 reads SGDLS; CDR2 reads YYNGEE. This chain's CDR3 is CASSPYIPGELFF. CDR3 DNA sequence: TGTGCCAGCAGCCCCTACATCCCCGGGGAGCTGTTTTTT.

In its sample, this clone was seen a few times. The chain combines TRBV2 with TRBJ2-7, with unresolved D. Deletions cut 8 bases from V and 4 bases from J, with 18 bases between. This CDR3 comprises 14 residues. CDR1 and CDR2 (germline): SNHLY, FYNNEI. The CDR3 DNA is TGTGCCAGCCTTCCTTCCTGGCAGACTTACGAGCAGTACTTC. Amino acid sequence: CASLPSWQTYEQYF.

The chain has TRBV24-1 and TRBJ1-1; D is perhaps TRBD1 (6 bases). V lost 8 bases and J lost 0, with 9 bases in between. The length of the CDR3 is 13 residues. Per the germline V gene, CDR1 is KGHDR and CDR2 is SFDVKD. The CDR3 DNA reads as TGTGCCACCACGGACAGCATGAACACTGAAGCTTTCTTT. This sequence encodes CATTDSMNTEAFF.

This chain links TRBV4-3 with TRBJ1-2; D is possibly TRBD1 (5 bases). Germline V gives CDR1 LGHNA, CDR2 YSLEER. With 4 bases removed from V and 9 bases from J, the gap between germline ends came to 27 bases. This CDR3 comprises 17 residues. The CDR3 here is CASSPRTMGVVGYSYTF. In DNA, the CDR3 is TGCGCCAGCAGCCCAAGAACCATGGGGGTCGTCGGTTATAGCTACACCTTC.